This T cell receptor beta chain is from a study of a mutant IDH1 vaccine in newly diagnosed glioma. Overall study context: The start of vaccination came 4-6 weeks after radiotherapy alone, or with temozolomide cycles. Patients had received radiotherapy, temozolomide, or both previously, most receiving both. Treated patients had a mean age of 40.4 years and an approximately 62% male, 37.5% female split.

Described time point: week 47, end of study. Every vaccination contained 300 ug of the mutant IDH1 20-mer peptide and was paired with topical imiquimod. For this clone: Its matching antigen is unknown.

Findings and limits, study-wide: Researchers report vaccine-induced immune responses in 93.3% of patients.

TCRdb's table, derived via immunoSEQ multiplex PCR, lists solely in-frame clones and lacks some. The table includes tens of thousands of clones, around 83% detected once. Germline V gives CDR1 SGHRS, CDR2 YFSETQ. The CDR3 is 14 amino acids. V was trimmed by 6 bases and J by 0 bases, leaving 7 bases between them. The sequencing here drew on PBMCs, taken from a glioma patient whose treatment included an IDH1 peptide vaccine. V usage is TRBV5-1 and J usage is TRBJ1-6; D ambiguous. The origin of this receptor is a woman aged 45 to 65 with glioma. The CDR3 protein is CASKVGSYNSPLHF. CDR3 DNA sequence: TGCGCCAGCAAGGTGGGCTCCTATAATTCACCCCTCCACTTT.